This T cell receptor (beta chain) is drawn from a study of blood T cell repertoires in COVID-19. Overall study: Some COVID-19 samples were acute and others convalescent; all came from the United States, Italy and Spain. Nucleic acid was either cDNA or gDNA, and it came from T cells, B-cell-depleted T cells, or PBMCs.

Trimming removed 4 bases from V and 2 bases from J, with 15 bases in between. Germline V lookup: CDR1 SQVTM, CDR2 ANQGSEA. This CDR3 comprises 14 residues. How the authors handled the data: Reference gene primers were amplified, and this amplification served to estimate nucleated cell counts. Clones were read by immunoSEQ multiplex PCR, and TCRdb kept only the in-frame ones, dropping some. That table gives V, J and clone size, and the DNA gave D and trimming. The sample yields some 24,000 clones, about nine tenths seen once. The sequence was collected from a man aged 45-65 years with active COVID-19. The specimen sequenced was peripheral blood. The chain has TRBV29-1 and TRBJ2-7, with D perhaps TRBD1 (5 bases). This CDR3 reads CSVVNGGAPYEQYF. The CDR3 nucleotides read TGCAGCGTTGTGAATGGTGGGGCCCCCTACGAGCAGTACTTC.